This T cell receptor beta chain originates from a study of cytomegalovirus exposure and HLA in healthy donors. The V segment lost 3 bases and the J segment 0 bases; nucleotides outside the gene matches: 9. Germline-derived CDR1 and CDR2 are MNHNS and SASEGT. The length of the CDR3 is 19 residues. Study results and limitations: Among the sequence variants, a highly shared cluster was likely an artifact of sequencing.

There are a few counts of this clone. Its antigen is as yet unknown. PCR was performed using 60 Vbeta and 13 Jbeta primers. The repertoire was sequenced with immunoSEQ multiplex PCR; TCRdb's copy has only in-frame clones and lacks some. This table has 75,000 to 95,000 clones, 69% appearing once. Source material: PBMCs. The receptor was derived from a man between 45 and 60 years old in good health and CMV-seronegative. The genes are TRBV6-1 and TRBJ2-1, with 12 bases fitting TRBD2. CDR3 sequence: CASSDGLAGSLSSYNEQFF. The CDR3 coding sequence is TGTGCCAGCAGTGATGGACTAGCGGGGTCCTTAAGCTCCTACAATGAGCAGTTCTTC.